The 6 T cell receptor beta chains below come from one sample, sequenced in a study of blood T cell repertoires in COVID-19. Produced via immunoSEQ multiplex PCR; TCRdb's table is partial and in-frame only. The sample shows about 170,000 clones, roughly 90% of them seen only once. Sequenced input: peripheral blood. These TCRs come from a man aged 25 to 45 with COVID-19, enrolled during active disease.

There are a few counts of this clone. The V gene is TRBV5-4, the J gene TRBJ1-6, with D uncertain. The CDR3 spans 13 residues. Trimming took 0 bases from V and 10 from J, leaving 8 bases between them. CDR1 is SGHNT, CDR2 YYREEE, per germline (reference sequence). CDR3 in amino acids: CASSLELRSPLHF. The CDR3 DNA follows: TGTGCCAGCAGCTTGGAACTGAGATCACCCCTCCACTTT.

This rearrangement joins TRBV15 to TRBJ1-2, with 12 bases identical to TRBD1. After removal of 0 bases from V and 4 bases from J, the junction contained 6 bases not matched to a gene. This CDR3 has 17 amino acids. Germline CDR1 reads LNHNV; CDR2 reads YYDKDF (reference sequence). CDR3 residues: CATSRDLGTGGGYGYTF. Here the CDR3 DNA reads TGTGCCACCAGCAGAGACCTCGGGACAGGGGGCGGCTATGGCTACACCTTC.

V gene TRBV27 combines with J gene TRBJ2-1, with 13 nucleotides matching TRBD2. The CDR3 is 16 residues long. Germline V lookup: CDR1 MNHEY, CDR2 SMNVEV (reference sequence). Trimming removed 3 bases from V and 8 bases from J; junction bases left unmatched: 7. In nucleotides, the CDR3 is TGTGCCAGCAGTTTCCGGACTAGCGGGGGCCCTGATGAGCAGTTCTTC. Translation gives CASSFRTSGGPDEQFF.

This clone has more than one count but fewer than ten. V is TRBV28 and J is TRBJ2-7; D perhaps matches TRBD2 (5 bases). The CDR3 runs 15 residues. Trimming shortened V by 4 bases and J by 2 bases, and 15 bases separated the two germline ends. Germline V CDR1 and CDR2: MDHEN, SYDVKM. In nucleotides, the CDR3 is TGTGCCAGCAGTTCGACGGATCCGACTACCTACGAGCAGTACTTC. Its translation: CASSSTDPTTYEQYF.

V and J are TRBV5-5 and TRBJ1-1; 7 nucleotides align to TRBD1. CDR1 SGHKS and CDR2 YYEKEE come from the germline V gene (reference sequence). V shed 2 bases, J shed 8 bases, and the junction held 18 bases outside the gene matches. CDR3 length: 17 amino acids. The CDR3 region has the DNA TGTGCCAGCAGCTTCCACCTACCCGGGACAGCCCTCGGGGAAGCTTTCTTT. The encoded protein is CASSFHLPGTALGEAFF.

This CDR3 is CASSQQAGSNTGELFF. In nucleotides, the CDR3 is TGTGCCAGCAGCCAACAAGCGGGATCGAACACCGGGGAGCTGTTTTTT. The chain carries TRBV4-2 and TRBJ2-2; TRBD2 aligns across 7 bases. CDR3 length equals 16 residues. Germline V gene data show CDR1 as LGHNA and CDR2 as YNFKEQ. J gave up 0 bases and V 2 bases, and 3 bases lay outside the gene matches.